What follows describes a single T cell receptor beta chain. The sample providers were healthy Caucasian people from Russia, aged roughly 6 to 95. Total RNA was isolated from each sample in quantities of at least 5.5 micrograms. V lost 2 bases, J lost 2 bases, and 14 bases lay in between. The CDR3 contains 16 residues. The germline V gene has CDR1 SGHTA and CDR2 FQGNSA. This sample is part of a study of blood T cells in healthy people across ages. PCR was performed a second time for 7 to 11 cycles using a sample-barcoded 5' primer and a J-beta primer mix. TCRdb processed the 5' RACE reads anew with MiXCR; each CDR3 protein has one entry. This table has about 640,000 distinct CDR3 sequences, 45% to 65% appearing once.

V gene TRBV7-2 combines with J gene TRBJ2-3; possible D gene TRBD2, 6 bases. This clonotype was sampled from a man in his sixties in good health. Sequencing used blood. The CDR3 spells CASSLRGGVPTDTQYF. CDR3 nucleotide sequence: TGTGCCAGCAGCTTAAGAGGCGGGGTCCCCACAGATACGCAGTATTTT.